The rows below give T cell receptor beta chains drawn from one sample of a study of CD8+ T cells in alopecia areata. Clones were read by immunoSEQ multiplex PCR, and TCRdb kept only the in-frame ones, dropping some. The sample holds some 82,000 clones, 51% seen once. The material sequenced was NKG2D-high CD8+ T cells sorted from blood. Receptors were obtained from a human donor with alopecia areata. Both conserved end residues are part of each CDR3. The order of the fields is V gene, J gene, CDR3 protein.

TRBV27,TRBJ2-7,CASSLGPTYEQYF
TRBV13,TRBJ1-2,CASSPRASYGYTF
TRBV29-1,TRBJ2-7,CSVVKLAGSYEQYF
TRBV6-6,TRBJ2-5,CASSYSMLGGKETQYF
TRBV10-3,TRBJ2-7,CAISESQGKAYEQYF
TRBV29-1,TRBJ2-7,CSIRDRAYEQYF
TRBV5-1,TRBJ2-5,CASSLIGDQETQYF
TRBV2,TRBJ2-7,CASSEAARGGIYEQYF
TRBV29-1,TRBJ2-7,CSVGIEWDEQYF
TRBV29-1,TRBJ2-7,CSALGEEPYEQYF
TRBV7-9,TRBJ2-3,CASSLGQGTDTQYF
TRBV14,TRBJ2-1,CASSLWDEQFF
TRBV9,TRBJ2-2,CASSATGELFF
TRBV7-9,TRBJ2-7,CASSMGQLEYF
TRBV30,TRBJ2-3,CAWSEGQGATDTQYF
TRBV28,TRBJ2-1,CASSTRKGTSRGYNEQFF
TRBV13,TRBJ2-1,CASSYNNEQFF
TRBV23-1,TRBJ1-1,CASSQAVLNEAFF
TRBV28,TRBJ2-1,CASSPIAGVGYNEQFF
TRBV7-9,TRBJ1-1,CASSLLRHQNTEAFF
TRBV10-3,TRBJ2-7,CAISDADRAYEQYF
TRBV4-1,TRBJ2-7,CASSHVVQGSEEQYF
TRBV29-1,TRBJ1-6,CSVGSPLHF
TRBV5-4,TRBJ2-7,CASSLGVNEQYF
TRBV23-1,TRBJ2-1,CASSHRGRAAWGDEQFF
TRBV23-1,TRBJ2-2,CASRPGLSRRVTGELFF
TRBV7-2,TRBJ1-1,CASRDILNTEAFF
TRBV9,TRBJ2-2,CASSVVEGPLGSGELFF
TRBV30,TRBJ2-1,CAAQDNEQFF
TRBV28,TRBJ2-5,CASSLNLGSQETQYF
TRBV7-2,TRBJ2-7,CASRVAGAVYEQYF
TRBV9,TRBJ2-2,CASSVYRSPNTGELFF
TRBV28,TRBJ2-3,CASRFTGAPDTQYF
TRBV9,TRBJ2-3,CASSVALPDTQYF
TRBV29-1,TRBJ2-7,CSAPFDLAGHYEQYF
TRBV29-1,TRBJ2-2,CSVDRGTNTGELFF
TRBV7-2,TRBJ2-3,CASSLGKLAGGATDTQYF
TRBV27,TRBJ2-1,CASSFGPREQFF
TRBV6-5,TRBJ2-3,CASSYSVGGGTDTQYF
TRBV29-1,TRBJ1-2,CSVRTGYGYTF
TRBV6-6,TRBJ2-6,CASSYSSSGANVLTF
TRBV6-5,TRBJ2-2,CASSYGIRTGELFF
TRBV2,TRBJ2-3,CASSETGGPMDTQYF
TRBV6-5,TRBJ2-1,CASRTYNEQFF
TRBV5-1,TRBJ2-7,CASSRQELAQEQYF
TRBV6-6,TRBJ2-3,CASSYEAGADTQYF
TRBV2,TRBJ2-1,CASSERSGASYNEQFF
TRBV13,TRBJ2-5,CASSLGGGAEVTQYF
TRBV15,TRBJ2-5,CATSKPQGQETQYF
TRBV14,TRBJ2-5,CASSRDDQETQYF
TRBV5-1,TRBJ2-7,CASSTRFGSYEQYF
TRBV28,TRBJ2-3,CASSRDTQYF
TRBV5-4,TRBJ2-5,CASGEGQETQYF